This is a list of T cell receptor beta chains from one sample in a study of T cell responses to AZD1222 COVID-19 vaccine. TCRdb's table, derived via immunoSEQ multiplex PCR, lists solely in-frame clones and lacks some. Among about 140,000 clones, about 89% were seen once, and the ten largest hold about 4.8%. This specimen was peripheral blood, taken on day 0 of AZD1222 vaccination. These receptors all come from an adult in good health. Each CDR3 is given with its conserved first and last residue. D genes are given only for firm matches. The size of a clone is reported for some rows only, either as once, few or many, or as a class for expanded clones.

size	D	J	V	CDR3	DNA
.	.	TRBJ1-1	TRBV2	CASRGTRFPAFF	TGTGCCAGCAGGGGGACCCGTTTCCCGGCTTTCTTT
.	.	TRBJ2-7	TRBV25-1	CASSDEGVWYEQYF	TGTGCCAGCAGTGATGAGGGTGTCTGGTACGAGCAGTACTTC
.	.	TRBJ1-5	TRBV2	CASSVRQDNQPQHF	TGTGCCAGCAGCGTTAGACAGGATAATCAGCCCCAGCATTTT
.	.	TRBJ1-2	TRBV5-4	CASSLEGYGYTF	TGTGCCAGCAGCCTTGAGGGCTATGGCTACACCTTC
few	TRBD1	TRBJ2-7	TRBV3-1/TRBV3-2	CASSQGDAGQGYEQYF	TGTGCCAGCAGCCAAGGGGACGCGGGACAGGGGTACGAGCAGTACTTC
once	.	TRBJ2-1	TRBV6-5	CASSYSDNEQFF	TGTGCCAGCAGTTACTCCGACAATGAGCAGTTCTTC
.	.	TRBJ2-7	TRBV7-8	CASSASRDRPYEQYF	TGTGCCAGCAGCGCATCTCGGGACCGACCCTACGAGCAGTACTTC
.	.	TRBJ2-3	TRBV21-1	CASSKGPRRSDTQYF	TGTGCCAGCAGCAAGGGCCCCCGGAGGTCAGATACGCAGTATTTT
.	.	TRBJ1-1	TRBV27	CASYLGAGVSEAFF	TGTGCCAGCTACCTTGGGGCAGGGGTGTCTGAAGCTTTCTTT
.	.	TRBJ2-1	TRBV5-4	CASERSGWNEQFF	TGTGCCAGCGAGAGGTCGGGGTGGAATGAGCAGTTCTTC
.	.	TRBJ2-7	TRBV9	CASSGRPSSPSYEQYF	TGTGCCAGCAGCGGTAGGCCCAGCAGTCCCTCCTACGAGCAGTACTTC
.	TRBD1	TRBJ1-2	TRBV7-8	CASSPRQGPLNGYTF	TGTGCCAGCAGCCCCAGACAGGGGCCGCTGAATGGCTACACCTTC
.	.	TRBJ1-5	TRBV28	CASRTDILQPQHF	TGTGCCAGCCGGACTGATATTTTGCAGCCCCAGCATTTT
.	.	TRBJ2-2	TRBV19	CASSSILENTGELFF	TGTGCCAGTAGTTCGATCTTAGAGAACACCGGGGAGCTGTTTTTT